The rows below give T cell receptor beta chains drawn from one sample of a study of graft-versus-host responses after intestinal transplantation. Some clones are missing from TCRdb's copy, which holds only in-frame ones; the method was immunoSEQ multiplex PCR. The profile shows tens of thousands of clones, 90% to 95% of them singletons. Sequencing was performed on PBMCs, taken about 800 days after a first intestinal transplant, on the day of a second. These receptors were collected from a human patient who received an intestinal transplant, so some T cells may come from the graft donor. The CDR3 runs from the conserved cysteine through the conserved F or W. The order of the fields is V gene, D gene, clone size, J gene, CDR3 DNA, CDR3 protein. D genes are given only for firm matches. Some rows have no size entry. The others give once, few or many, or a class for an expanded clone.

V gene: TRBV6-5
D gene: TRBD1
clone size: -
J gene: TRBJ1-4
CDR3 DNA: TGTGCCAGCAGCCGACGACAGGGAAGGGAAAAACTGTTTTTT
CDR3 protein: CASSRRQGREKLFF

V gene: TRBV28
D gene: -
clone size: few
J gene: TRBJ1-1
CDR3 DNA: TGTGCCAGCTACACTACCCCAATGAACACTGAAGCTTTCTTT
CDR3 protein: CASYTTPMNTEAFF

V gene: TRBV30
D gene: -
clone size: -
J gene: TRBJ2-7
CDR3 DNA: TGTGCCTGGAGTAAGGGATGGGGGGACGCCTCCTACGAGCAGTACTTC
CDR3 protein: CAWSKGWGDASYEQYF

V gene: TRBV5-6
D gene: TRBD1
clone size: -
J gene: TRBJ1-6
CDR3 DNA: TGTGCCAGCAGCTTGGCAGGGGGCGTTTCACCCCTCCACTTT
CDR3 protein: CASSLAGGVSPLHF

V gene: TRBV7-2
D gene: -
clone size: -
J gene: TRBJ2-1
CDR3 DNA: TGTGCCAGCAGCTTAGAGGGGAATGAGCAGTTCTTC
CDR3 protein: CASSLEGNEQFF

V gene: TRBV7-3
D gene: -
clone size: -
J gene: TRBJ2-3
CDR3 DNA: TGTGCCAGCAGCCTTAATACAGGCCTCACAGATACGCAGTATTTT
CDR3 protein: CASSLNTGLTDTQYF

V gene: TRBV10-2
D gene: -
clone size: -
J gene: TRBJ2-2
CDR3 DNA: TGCGCCAGCAGTGTGACCCTGACCGGGGAGCTGTTTTTT
CDR3 protein: CASSVTLTGELFF

V gene: TRBV28
D gene: TRBD2
clone size: -
J gene: TRBJ2-1
CDR3 DNA: TGTGCCAGCAGCCGTACTAGCGGGAGTCTCTATGAGCAGTTCTTC
CDR3 protein: CASSRTSGSLYEQFF

V gene: TRBV5-6
D gene: -
clone size: -
J gene: TRBJ1-5
CDR3 DNA: TGTGCCAGCAGCTTCCGGGACACCGATCAGCCCCAGCATTTT
CDR3 protein: CASSFRDTDQPQHF

V gene: TRBV28
D gene: -
clone size: -
J gene: TRBJ2-7
CDR3 DNA: TGTGCCAGCAGGTTGGACAGCGACGAGCAGTACTTC
CDR3 protein: CASRLDSDEQYF

V gene: TRBV28
D gene: -
clone size: -
J gene: TRBJ2-7
CDR3 DNA: TGTGCCAGCAGCTCAGGACAGCAATACGAGCAGTACTTC
CDR3 protein: CASSSGQQYEQYF

V gene: TRBV4-1
D gene: -
clone size: once
J gene: TRBJ2-3
CDR3 DNA: TGCGCCAGCGGGAGAATGTTGTTCCGTACGCAGTATTTT
CDR3 protein: CASGRMLFRTQYF

V gene: TRBV6-6
D gene: -
clone size: once
J gene: TRBJ2-7
CDR3 DNA: TGTGCCAGCAGGGGTCCATCCTACGAGCAGTACTTC
CDR3 protein: CASRGPSYEQYF

V gene: TRBV6-6
D gene: -
clone size: -
J gene: TRBJ1-1
CDR3 DNA: TGTGCCAGCAGTTACCAGAACACTGAAGCTTTCTTT
CDR3 protein: CASSYQNTEAFF

V gene: TRBV9
D gene: -
clone size: -
J gene: TRBJ2-5
CDR3 DNA: TGTGCCAGCAGCCCCTCCCCGGGAGAGTACCAAGAGACCCAGTACTTC
CDR3 protein: CASSPSPGEYQETQYF

V gene: TRBV6-5
D gene: -
clone size: -
J gene: TRBJ2-7
CDR3 DNA: TGTGCCAGCAGTTACGACGGCCTTTCCTACGAGCAGTACTTC
CDR3 protein: CASSYDGLSYEQYF

V gene: TRBV7-2
D gene: -
clone size: -
J gene: TRBJ2-5
CDR3 DNA: TGTGCCAGCAGCCCCGAGTCACAAGGGGCCCAGTACTTC
CDR3 protein: CASSPESQGAQYF

V gene: TRBV7-7
D gene: -
clone size: -
J gene: TRBJ2-5
CDR3 DNA: TGTGCTAGCAGCCCCTGGGGGGAGACCCAGTACTTC
CDR3 protein: CASSPWGETQYF

V gene: TRBV7-9
D gene: TRBD2
clone size: -
J gene: TRBJ2-7
CDR3 DNA: TGTGCCAGCAGCTTAGCCCGGGGGGGCGAGCAGTACTTC
CDR3 protein: CASSLARGGEQYF

V gene: TRBV2
D gene: -
clone size: few
J gene: TRBJ1-5
CDR3 DNA: TGTGCCAGCAGTGAAGGGGGTAGCAATCAGCCCCAGCATTTT
CDR3 protein: CASSEGGSNQPQHF

V gene: TRBV5-8
D gene: -
clone size: -
J gene: TRBJ1-2
CDR3 DNA: TGTGCCAGCAGTGAAAACTATGGCTACACCTTC
CDR3 protein: CASSENYGYTF